The present T cell receptor (beta chain) was sequenced within a study of identical twins (dated by TCRdb to 2016 to 2017). About the investigation overall: To test whether fetal clonotypes persist, the study used deep sequencing on TCR alpha and beta repertoires from monozygotic twins, unrelated adults of various ages, and cord blood. Replicate twin experiments were performed at different times using different library preparation protocols to rule out contamination. What the research found in general, with its limitations: Because the same donors could not be followed over many years, conclusions were based on cross-sectional statistical analysis. Out-of-frame TCR alpha sequences shared between twins showed an excess of low generation-probability sequences compared with coincidental sharing between unrelated individuals. Invariant T cells such as MAIT and iNKT could partly confound zero-insertion analyses, although diverse VJ usage argued against such confounding for most clonotypes. In monozygotic twins, out-of-frame TCR alpha sharing was systematically underestimated by recombination models, although the models agreed with sharing between unrelated individuals. Fewer insertions were carried by abundant cord blood beta clonotypes, a similar but weaker trend appeared in young adult naive repertoires, and no such trend appeared in memory repertoires. The excess sharing between twins in beta out-of-frame sequences was weaker because fewer shared sequences reduced the signal-to-noise ratio.

Receptor libraries were prepared by 5' RACE. TCRdb names Illumina HiSeq 2000 as the instrument used. Template switching introduced a universal primer binding site; the final cDNA contained a unique molecular identifier, enabling accurate counting of TCR cDNA molecules. Specific primers in the conserved constant-segment region were used to synthesize first-strand cDNA for the TCR alpha and beta chains. Each cDNA library was double barcoded, with a SMART-Mk sample barcode plus Illumina barcodes, to control for contamination. TruSeq adapter sequences along with Illumina sample barcodes were introduced in two successive PCR steps. Sequencing of the TCR alpha and beta cDNA libraries was done on the Illumina HiSeq platform using custom primers. The published analysis was carried out like this. MiGEC was used to process raw reads and extract unique molecular identifiers, and MiXCR was used to find CDR3 positions. For each individual, recombination models were inferred using an EM algorithm with the repgenHMM and IGoR tools. Shared clonotypes were analyzed with the tcR package in R, and sharing was normalized by the product of cloneset sizes. Out-of-frame nonproductive sequences were analyzed to study raw recombination free of thymic and clonal selection effects. The public reads were run again by TCRdb, first through fastp at Q25 and then through MiXCR, and only productive beta chains were kept. CDR3 protein duplicates are merged, each entry listing the most common genes and DNA. These V and J calls are TCRdb output, not the study's own analysis. The sample yields roughly 720,000 distinct CDR3 sequences; 15% to 20% were counted once. The ten largest account for about an eighth of the sample.

Every donor was a healthy Caucasian. Three pairs of female monozygotic twins, all aged about 18 to 30 years, made up the twin cohort. Peripheral blood mononuclear cells were the source from which RNA for the TCR libraries was isolated. Relative to germline, V is 6 bases shorter and J is 5 bases shorter, with 19 bases between their ends. CDR1 and CDR2 were assigned from the germline V gene (reference sequence) as LGHDT and YNNKEL. The CDR3 measures 15 amino acids from cysteine to phenylalanine. The entry retains the CDR3 DNA only, 45 bases that are in frame from base 1. Notes on this clonotype: Which antigen it targets is not known. There are no base qualities to consult, and no much larger clone falls within one base.

The sample was also linked to a second study, of T cells expressing NK-cell markers. As the second paper documents: TCR beta-chain repertoires were profiled in sorted CD3+CD56+NKG2C+, CD3+CD56+NKG2C- and CD3+CD56-NKG2C+ T-cell subsets from several donors. Of the eight sequenced donors, seven were found to be HCMV-seropositive and one was found to be HCMV-seronegative. In several experiments an anti-gammadeltaTCR antibody was added to restrict sorting to alphabetaTCR-expressing T cells. For five or six donors, the dominant CD3+CD56+NKG2C+ clonotypes were among the top 10 CD8+ clonotypes and accounted for roughly 1.0-7.5% of CD8+ T cells. Those dominant clonotypes were again the most abundant among CD3+CD56-NKG2C+ cells in a handful of donors, at roughly 25-65%. Whether the expanded NKG2C-expressing T cell clones were specific for HCMV antigens remained unclear. Randomly selected healthy volunteers, three men and five women, were used as the eight sequenced donors. A commercial ELISA kit detecting HCMV-specific IgG in serum was used to determine HCMV serostatus. For roughly six donors, bulk peripheral blood T-cell repertoires were also sequenced from unsorted PBMC. MIGEC was used to demultiplex reads and group reads by UMI, and MiTCR was used to assemble and quantify clonotypes. Only TCR cDNA sequences supported by at least two reads were kept to exclude erroneous sequences. The tcR package was used for downstream repertoire analysis, with clonotypes matched between fractions based on CDR3 nucleotide sequence plus V segment. VDJmatch was used to annotate antigen specificity against VDJdb, with one amino acid substitution in CDR3 permitted.

Source material: PBMCs. The rearranged segments are TRBV3-1 and TRBJ1-2; the D gene is possibly TRBD1, with 5 bases matching. This receptor was identified in a woman younger than 30 in good health. The CDR3 region has the sequence CASRRDSSGLYGYTF. The nucleotide sequence is given as TGTGCCAGCAGACGGGACTCCTCCGGACTTTATGGCTACACCTTC.